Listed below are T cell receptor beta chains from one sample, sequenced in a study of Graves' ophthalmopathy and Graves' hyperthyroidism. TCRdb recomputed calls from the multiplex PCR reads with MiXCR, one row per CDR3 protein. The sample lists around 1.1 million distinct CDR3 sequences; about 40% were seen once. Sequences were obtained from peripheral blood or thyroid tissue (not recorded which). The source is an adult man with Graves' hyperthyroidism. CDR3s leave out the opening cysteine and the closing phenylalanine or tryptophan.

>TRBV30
AWSEGRGYGYT
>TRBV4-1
TSSQENSFEQY
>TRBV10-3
AISESGQAGNTIY
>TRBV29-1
SANGGNTEAF
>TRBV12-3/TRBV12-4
ASRTQGVGAGELF
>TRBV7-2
ASRNRLQETQY
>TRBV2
ASSEARGVGETQY
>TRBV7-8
ASSPGGAVTEAF
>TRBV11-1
ASSGTTGGLY
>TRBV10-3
ATDQGEGLRNTEAF
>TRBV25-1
ASSRGGQGYQETQY
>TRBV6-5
ASSDGTGGGNQPQH
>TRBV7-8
ASSLQTGLGNGYT
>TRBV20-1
SARDASGFEKLF
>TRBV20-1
SARNPGQANTEAF
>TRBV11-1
ASSHRDSGTEAF
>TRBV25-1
ASSESGWAHGAEAF
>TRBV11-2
ASSPQGTDKETQY
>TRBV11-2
ASNRDLSLGVAQY
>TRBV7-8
ATTRDRGRNEQF
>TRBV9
ASSVGRISETQY
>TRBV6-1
ASSEAGGSNQPQH
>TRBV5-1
ASSRTGTGSEQY
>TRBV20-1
SARTGGEKLF
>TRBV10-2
ASSEPDHVNRYGYT
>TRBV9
ASSTRPQGYGYT
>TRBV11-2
ASSLVIRSDTEAF
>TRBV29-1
SLGLGRQETQY
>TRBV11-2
ASSLESRYTEAF
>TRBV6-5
ASSYSATKSPLH
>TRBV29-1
SVARGGNTIY